This T cell receptor beta chain was profiled in a study of cytomegalovirus exposure and HLA in healthy donors. Regarding the study as a whole: Researchers counted roughly 150 TCR beta chains as cytomegalovirus-associated. In vitro work confirmed that three CMV-associated chains recognize CMV antigens. An ancestry cluster, one associated with Asian ancestry, reportedly showed fewer N-insertions than the approximately 660-donor mean in a later analysis.

A note on this clone: Antigen: not known.

Use of 60 Vbeta and 13 Jbeta primers characterized the PCR. Sequencing used immunoSEQ multiplex PCR; TCRdb keeps in-frame clones, though not all of them. Of 120,000 to 150,000 clones listed, 70% to 85% are singletons. The TCR originated in a woman aged 45-59 years in good health and CMV-seropositive. The sequenced material came from PBMCs.

The CDR3 protein is CASSLGVLWGAYEQYF. CDR3 coding DNA: TGTGCCAGCAGCTTAGGGGTTTTGTGGGGGGCCTACGAGCAGTACTTC. V usage is TRBV7-8 and J usage is TRBJ2-7; D may be TRBD2 (6 bases). CDR1 and CDR2 from the germline V gene are SGHVS and FQNEAQ. The CDR3 consists of 16 residues. V was pared by 1 base and J by 2 bases, with 15 bases between. Variable domain in full (rest from reference TRBV7-8 and TRBJ2-7): GAGVSQSPRYKVAKRGQDVALRCDPISGHVSLFWYQQALGQGPEFLTYFQNEAQLDKSGLPSDRFFAERPEGSVSTLKIQRTQQEDSAVYLCASSLGVLWGAYEQYFGPGTRLTVT.